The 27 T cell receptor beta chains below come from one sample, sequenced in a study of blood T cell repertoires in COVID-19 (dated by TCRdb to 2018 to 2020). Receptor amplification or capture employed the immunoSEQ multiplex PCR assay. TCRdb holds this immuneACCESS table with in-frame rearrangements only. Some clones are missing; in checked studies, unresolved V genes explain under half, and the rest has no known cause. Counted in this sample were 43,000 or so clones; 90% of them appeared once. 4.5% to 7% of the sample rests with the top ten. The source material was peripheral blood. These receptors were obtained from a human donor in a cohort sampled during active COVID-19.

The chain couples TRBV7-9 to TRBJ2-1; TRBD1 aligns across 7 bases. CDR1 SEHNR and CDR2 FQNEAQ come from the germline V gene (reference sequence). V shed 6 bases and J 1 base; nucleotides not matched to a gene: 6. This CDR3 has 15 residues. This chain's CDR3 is CASSLTGVSYNEQFF. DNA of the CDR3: TGTGCCAGCAGTCTAACAGGGGTGTCCTACAATGAGCAGTTCTTC. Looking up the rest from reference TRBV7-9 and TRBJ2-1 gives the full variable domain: DTGVSQNPRHKITKRGQNVTFRCDPISEHNRLYWYRQTLGQGPEFLTYFQNEAQLEKSRLLSDRFSAERPKGSFSTLEIQRTEQGDSAMYLCASSLTGVSYNEQFFGPGTRLTVL.

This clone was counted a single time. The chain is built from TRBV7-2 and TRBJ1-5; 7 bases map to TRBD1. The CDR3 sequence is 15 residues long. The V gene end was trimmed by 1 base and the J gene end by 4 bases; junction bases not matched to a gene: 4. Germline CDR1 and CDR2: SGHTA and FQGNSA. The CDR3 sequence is CASSLVGQNNQPQHF. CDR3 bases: TGTGCCAGCAGCTTAGTGGGACAGAATAATCAGCCCCAGCATTTT.

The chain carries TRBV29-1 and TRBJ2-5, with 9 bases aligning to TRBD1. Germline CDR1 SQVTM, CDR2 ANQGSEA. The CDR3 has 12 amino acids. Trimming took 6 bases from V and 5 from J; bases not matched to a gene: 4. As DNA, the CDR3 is TGCAGCGTGGGGACAGGGCGGGAGACCCAGTACTTC. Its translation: CSVGTGRETQYF.

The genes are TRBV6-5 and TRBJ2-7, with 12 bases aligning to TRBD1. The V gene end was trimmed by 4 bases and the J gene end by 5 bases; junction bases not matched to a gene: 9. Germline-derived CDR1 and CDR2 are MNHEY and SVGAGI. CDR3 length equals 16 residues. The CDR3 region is CASSSSPGQGANEQYF. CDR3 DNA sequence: TGTGCCAGCAGTTCCTCTCCGGGACAGGGGGCTAACGAGCAGTACTTC.

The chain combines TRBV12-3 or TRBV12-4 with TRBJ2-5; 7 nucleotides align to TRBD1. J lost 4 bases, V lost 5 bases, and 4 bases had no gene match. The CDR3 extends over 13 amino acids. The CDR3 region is CASSTGERETQYF. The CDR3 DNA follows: TGTGCCAGCAGTACAGGGGAACGAGAGACCCAGTACTTC.

The CDR3 loop is CASRRGTGPYGYTF. The CDR3 DNA reads TGTGCCAGCAGAAGAGGGACAGGCCCCTATGGCTACACCTTC. The chain recombines TRBV27 with TRBJ1-2; 8 positions agree with TRBD1. Trimming took 6 bases from V and 4 from J; bases not matched to a gene: 7. CDR1 is MNHEY, CDR2 SMNVEV, per germline (reference sequence). The CDR3 spans 14 residues.

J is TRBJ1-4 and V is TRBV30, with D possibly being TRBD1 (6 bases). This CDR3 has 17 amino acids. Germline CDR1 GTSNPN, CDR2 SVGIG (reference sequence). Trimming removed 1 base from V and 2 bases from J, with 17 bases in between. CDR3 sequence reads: CAWSAQTHRVTNEKLFF. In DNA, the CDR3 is TGTGCCTGGAGTGCTCAAACCCACAGGGTGACTAATGAAAAACTGTTTTTT.

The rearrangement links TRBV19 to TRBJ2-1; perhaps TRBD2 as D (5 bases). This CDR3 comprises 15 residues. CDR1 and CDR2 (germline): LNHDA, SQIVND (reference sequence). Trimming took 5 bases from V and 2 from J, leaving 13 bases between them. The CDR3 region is CASSELAGPYNEQFF. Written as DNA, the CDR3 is TGTGCCAGTAGTGAACTGGCGGGTCCCTACAATGAGCAGTTCTTC.

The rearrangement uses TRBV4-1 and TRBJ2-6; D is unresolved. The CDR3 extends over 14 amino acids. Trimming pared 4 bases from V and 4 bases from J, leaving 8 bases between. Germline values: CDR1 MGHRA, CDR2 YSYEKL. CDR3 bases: TGCGCCAGCAGCCGGGCGCAGGGGGCCAACGTCCTGACTTTC. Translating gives CASSRAQGANVLTF.

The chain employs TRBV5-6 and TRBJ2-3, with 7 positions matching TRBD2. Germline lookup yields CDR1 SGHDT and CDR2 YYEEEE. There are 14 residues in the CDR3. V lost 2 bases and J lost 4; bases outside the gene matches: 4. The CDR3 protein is CASSFSAGADTQYF. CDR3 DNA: TGTGCCAGCAGCTTTTCCGCGGGAGCAGATACGCAGTATTTT.

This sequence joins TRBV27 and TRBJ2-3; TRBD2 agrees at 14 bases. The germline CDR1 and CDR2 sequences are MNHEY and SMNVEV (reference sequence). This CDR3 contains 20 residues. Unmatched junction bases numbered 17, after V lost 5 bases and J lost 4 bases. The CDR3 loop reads CASSRQGLAGVAYLPDTQYF. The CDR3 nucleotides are TGTGCCAGCAGTCGACAGGGACTAGCGGGAGTCGCCTACCTACCAGATACGCAGTATTTT.

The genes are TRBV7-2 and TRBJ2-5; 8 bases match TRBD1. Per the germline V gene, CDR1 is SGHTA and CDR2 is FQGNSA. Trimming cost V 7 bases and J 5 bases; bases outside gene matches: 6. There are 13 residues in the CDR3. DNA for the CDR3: TGTGCCAGCAACCAGGGGGCCCTGGAGACCCAGTACTTC. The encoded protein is CASNQGALETQYF.

This chain's CDR3 is CASSYPGTAQETQYF. The CDR3 DNA reads as TGTGCCAGCAGCTACCCCGGGACAGCCCAAGAGACCCAGTACTTC. J is TRBJ2-5 and V is TRBV5-8, with 7 bases aligning to TRBD1. The CDR3 has 15 residues. The germline V gene encodes CDR1 SGHTS and CDR2 YDEGEE. V gave up 3 bases and J gave up 1 base; unmatched junction bases: 6.

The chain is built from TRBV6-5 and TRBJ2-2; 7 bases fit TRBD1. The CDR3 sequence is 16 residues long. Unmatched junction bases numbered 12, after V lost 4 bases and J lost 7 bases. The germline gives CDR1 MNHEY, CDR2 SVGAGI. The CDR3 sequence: CASSFLGQPINGELFF. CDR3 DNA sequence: TGTGCCAGCAGTTTCTTGGGACAGCCCATCAACGGGGAGCTGTTTTTT.

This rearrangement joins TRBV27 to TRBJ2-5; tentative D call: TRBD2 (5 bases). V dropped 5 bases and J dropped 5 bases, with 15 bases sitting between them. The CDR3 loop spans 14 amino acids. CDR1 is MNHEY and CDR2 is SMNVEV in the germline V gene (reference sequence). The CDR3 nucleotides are TGTGCCAGCAGTACTAGTACCCGAGGGGAGACCCAGTACTTC. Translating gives CASSTSTRGETQYF.

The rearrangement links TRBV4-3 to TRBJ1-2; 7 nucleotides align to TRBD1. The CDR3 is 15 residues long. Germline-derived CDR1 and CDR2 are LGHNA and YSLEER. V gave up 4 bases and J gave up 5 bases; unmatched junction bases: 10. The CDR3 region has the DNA TGCGCCAGCAGCCCCCTTGGACAGGTGGATTATGGCTACACCTTC. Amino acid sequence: CASSPLGQVDYGYTF.

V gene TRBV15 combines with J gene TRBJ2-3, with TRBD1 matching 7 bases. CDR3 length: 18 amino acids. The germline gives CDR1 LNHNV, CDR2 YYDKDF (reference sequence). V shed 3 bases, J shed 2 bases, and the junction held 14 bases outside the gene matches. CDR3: CATSSISQGVIDTDTQYF. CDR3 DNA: TGTGCCACCAGCAGTATTTCCCAGGGGGTCATCGACACAGATACGCAGTATTTT.

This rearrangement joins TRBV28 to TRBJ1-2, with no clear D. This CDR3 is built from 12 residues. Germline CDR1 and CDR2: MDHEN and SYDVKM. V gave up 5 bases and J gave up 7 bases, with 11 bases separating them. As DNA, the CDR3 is TGTGCCAGCAGTCCCCAGACGGGTGGCTACACCTTC. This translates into CASSPQTGGYTF.

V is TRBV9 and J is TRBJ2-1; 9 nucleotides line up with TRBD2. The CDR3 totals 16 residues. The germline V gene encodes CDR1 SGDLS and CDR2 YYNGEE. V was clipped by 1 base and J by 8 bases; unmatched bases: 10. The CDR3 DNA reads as TGTGCCAGCAGCGTATTTTTTAGCGGGGGAGAGGATGAGCAGTTCTTC. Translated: CASSVFFSGGEDEQFF.

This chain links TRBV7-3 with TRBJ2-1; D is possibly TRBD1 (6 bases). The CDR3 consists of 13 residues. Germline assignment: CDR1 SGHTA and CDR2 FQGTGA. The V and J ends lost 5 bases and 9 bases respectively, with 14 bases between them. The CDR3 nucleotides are TGTGCCAGCAGCAGGAACAGGGAAGGTGAGCAGTTCTTC. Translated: CASSRNREGEQFF. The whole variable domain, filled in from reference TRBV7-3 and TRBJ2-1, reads GAGVSQTPSNKVTEKGKYVELRCDPISGHTALYWYRQSLGQGPEFLIYFQGTGAADDSGLPNDRFFAVRPEGSVSTLKIQRTERGDSAVYLCASSRNREGEQFFGPGTRLTVL.

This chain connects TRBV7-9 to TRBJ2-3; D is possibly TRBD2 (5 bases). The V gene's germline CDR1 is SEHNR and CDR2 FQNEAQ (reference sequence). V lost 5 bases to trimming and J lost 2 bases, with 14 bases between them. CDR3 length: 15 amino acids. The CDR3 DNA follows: TGTGCCAGCAGCACCATTTGGGAGAACACAGATACGCAGTATTTT. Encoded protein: CASSTIWENTDTQYF.

The CDR3 DNA reads TGTGCCAGCAGTGACACTAGCGGGGGGGCAGATACGCAGTATTTT. This gives the protein CASSDTSGGADTQYF. V is TRBV6-4 and J is TRBJ2-3; 13 bases fit TRBD2. With V trimmed by 2 bases and J by 4 bases, 0 bases remained unmatched. Germline V lookup: CDR1 MRHNA, CDR2 SNTAGT. This CDR3 comprises 15 residues.

CDR3 loop: CASSVGTGDSYEQYF. The CDR3 nucleotides read TGTGCCAGCAGCGTAGGGACAGGGGACTCCTACGAGCAGTACTTC. This chain connects TRBV9 to TRBJ2-7; 9 positions agree with TRBD1. The CDR3 covers 15 residues. J gave up 0 bases and V 0 bases, and 1 base lay outside the gene matches. Germline assignment: CDR1 SGDLS and CDR2 YYNGEE.

The CDR3 coding sequence is TGTGCCTGGAGCGCGAGGGGGTTAGCCAAAAACATTCAGTACTTC. Its translation: CAWSARGLAKNIQYF. The chain carries TRBV30 and TRBJ2-4; D is possibly TRBD1 (6 bases). V was trimmed by 3 bases and J by 0 bases, leaving 12 bases between them. CDR3 length: 15 amino acids. CDR1 is GTSNPN and CDR2 is SVGIG in the germline V gene (reference sequence).

CDR3 nucleotide sequence: TGTGCCAGCGAGAACTTGCGCGAGGAAAAACTGTTTTTT. Translation: CASENLREEKLFF. This chain joins TRBV21-1 and TRBJ1-4. TRBV21-1 is a pseudogene. The CDR3 is made up of 13 amino acids.

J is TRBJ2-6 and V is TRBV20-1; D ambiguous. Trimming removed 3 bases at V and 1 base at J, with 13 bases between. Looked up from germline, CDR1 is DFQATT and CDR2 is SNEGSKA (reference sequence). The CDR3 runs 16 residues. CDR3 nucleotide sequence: TGCAGTGCTAGTGAGGCCTCCCTTTCTGGGGCCAACGTCCTGACTTTC. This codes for CSASEASLSGANVLTF.

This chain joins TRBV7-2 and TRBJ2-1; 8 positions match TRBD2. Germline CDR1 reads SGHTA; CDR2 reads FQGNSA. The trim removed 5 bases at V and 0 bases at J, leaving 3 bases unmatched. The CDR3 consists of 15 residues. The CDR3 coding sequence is TGTGCCAGCAGCGCCAGCGGGAGCTCCTACAATGAGCAGTTCTTC. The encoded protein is CASSASGSSYNEQFF.